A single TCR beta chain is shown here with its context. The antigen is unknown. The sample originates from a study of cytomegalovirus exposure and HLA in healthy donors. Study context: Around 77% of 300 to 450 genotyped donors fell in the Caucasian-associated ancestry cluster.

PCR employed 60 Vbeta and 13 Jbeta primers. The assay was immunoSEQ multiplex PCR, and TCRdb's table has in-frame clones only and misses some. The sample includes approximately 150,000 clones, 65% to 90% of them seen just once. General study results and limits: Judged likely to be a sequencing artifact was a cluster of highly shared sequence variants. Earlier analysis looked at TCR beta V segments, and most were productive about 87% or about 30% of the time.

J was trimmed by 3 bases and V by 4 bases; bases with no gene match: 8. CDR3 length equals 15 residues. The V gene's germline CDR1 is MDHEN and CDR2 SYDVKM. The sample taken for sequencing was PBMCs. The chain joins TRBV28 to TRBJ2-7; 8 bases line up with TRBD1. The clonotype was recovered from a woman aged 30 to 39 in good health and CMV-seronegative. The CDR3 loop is CASSSPRTGLYEQYF. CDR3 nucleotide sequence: TGTGCCAGCAGTTCTCCCCGGACAGGGCTCTACGAGCAGTACTTC.